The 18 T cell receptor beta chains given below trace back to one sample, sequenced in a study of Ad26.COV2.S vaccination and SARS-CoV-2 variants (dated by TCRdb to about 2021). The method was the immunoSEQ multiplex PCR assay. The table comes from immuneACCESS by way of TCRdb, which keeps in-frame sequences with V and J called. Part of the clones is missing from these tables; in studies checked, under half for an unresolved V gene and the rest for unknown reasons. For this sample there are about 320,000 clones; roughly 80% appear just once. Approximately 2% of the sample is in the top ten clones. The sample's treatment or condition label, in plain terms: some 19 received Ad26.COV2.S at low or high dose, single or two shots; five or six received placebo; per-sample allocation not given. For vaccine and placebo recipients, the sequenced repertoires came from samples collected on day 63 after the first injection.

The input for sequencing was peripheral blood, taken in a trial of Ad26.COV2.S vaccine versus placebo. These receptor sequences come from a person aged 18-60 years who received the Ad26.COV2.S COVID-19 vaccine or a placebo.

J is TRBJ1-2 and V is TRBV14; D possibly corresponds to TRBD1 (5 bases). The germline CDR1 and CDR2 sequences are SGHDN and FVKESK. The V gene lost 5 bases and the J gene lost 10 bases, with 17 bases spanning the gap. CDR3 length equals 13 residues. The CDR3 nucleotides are TGTGCCAGCAGCTGGGACGCCGGACTTCACTACACCTTC. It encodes CASSWDAGLHYTF.

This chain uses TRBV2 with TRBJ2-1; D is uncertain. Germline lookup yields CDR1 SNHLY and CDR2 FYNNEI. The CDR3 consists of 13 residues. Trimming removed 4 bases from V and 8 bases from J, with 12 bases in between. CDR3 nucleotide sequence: TGTGCCAGCAGTGGCCTTAGCACCTATGAGCAGTTCTTC. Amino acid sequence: CASSGLSTYEQFF.

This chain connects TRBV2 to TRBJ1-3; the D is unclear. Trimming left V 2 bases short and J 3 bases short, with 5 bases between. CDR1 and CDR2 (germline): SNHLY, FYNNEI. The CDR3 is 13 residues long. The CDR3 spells CASSETHGNTIYF. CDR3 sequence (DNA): TGTGCCAGCAGTGAAACGCATGGAAACACCATATATTTT.

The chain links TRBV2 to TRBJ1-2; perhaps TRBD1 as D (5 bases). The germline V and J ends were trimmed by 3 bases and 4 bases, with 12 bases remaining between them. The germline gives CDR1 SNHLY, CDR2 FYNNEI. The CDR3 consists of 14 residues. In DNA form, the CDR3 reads TGTGCCAGCAGTGACCGGGGCGCTGGCTATGGCTACACCTTC. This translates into CASSDRGAGYGYTF.

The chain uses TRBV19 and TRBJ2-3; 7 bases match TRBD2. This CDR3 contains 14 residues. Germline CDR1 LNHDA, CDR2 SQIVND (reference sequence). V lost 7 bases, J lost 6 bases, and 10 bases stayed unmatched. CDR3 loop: CASMMEAGGDTQYF. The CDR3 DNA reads TGTGCCAGTATGATGGAGGCCGGGGGGGATACGCAGTATTTT.

Here the CDR3 reads CASSEYLGNSPLHF. The CDR3 DNA sequence: TGTGCCAGCAGTGAATACTTGGGGAATTCACCCCTCCACTTT. This chain connects TRBV25-1 to TRBJ1-6; D remains ambiguous. This CDR3 has 14 amino acids. Trimming left V 0 bases short and J 7 bases short, with 7 bases between. The germline CDR1 and CDR2 sequences are MGHDK and SYGVNS.

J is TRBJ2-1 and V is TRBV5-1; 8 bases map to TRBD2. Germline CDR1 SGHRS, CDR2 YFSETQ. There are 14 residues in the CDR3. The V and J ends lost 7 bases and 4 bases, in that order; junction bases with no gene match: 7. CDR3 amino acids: CASANSGEYNEQFF. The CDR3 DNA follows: TGCGCCAGCGCAAATAGCGGGGAGTACAATGAGCAGTTCTTC.

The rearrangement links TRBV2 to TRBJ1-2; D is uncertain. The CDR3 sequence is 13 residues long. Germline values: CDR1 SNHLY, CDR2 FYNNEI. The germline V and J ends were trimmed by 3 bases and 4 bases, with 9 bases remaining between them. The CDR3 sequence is CASSDDAGYGYTF. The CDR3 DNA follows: TGTGCCAGCAGTGATGATGCAGGCTATGGCTACACCTTC.

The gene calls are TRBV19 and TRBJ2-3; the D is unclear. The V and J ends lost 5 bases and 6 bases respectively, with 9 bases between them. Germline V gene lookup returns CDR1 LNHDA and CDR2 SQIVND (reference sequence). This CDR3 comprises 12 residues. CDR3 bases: TGTGCCAGTAGTCGACTTTACGATACGCAGTATTTT. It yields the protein CASSRLYDTQYF.

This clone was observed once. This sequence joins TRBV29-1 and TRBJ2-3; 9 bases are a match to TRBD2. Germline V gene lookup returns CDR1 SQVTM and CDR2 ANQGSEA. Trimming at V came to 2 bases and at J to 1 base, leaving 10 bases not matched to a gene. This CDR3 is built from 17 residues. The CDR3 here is CSVELNSGGWGTDTQYF. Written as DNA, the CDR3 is TGCAGCGTTGAACTCAATAGCGGGGGATGGGGCACAGATACGCAGTATTTT.

The DNA of the CDR3 is TGTGCCAGCAGCTTAACAGGGGACTTCTCCTACAATGAGCAGTTCTTC. As protein: CASSLTGDFSYNEQFF. The rearrangement uses TRBV7-9 and TRBJ2-1; D is perhaps TRBD1 (7 bases). Looked up from germline, CDR1 is SEHNR and CDR2 is FQNEAQ (reference sequence). The germline V and J ends were trimmed by 2 bases and 0 bases, with 11 bases remaining between them. CDR3 length: 16 residues.

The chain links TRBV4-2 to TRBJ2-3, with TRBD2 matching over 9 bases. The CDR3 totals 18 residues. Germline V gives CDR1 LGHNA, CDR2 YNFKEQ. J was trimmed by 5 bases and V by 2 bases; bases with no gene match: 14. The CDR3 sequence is CASSQSRTSELSEDTQYF. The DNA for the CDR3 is TGTGCCAGCAGCCAATCCCGGACTAGCGAGCTTTCCGAAGATACGCAGTATTTT.

Here the CDR3 DNA reads TGTGCCAGCAGCTTGGTCGAGAGATTCTATGGCTACACCTTC. Protein product: CASSLVERFYGYTF. The chain uses TRBV5-6 and TRBJ1-2; D ambiguous. V lost 0 bases and J 4 bases, leaving 10 bases between the germline ends. The CDR3 spans 14 residues. Germline assignment: CDR1 SGHDT and CDR2 YYEEEE. Full variable domain (remainder filled in from reference TRBV5-6 and TRBJ1-2): DAGVTQSPTHLIKTRGQQVTLRCSPKSGHDTVSWYQQALGQGPQFIFQYYEEEERQRGNFPDRFSGHQFPNYSSELNVNALLLGDSALYLCASSLVERFYGYTFGSGTRLTVV.

The CDR3 protein is CAWSGGGDYEQYF. CDR3 sequence (DNA): TGTGCCTGGTCCGGCGGGGGGGACTACGAGCAGTACTTC. V gene TRBV30 combines with J gene TRBJ2-7; 9 positions agree with TRBD2. In germline, CDR1 is GTSNPN, CDR2 SVGIG (reference sequence). CDR3 length equals 13 residues. The trim removed 5 bases at V and 3 bases at J, leaving 5 bases unmatched.

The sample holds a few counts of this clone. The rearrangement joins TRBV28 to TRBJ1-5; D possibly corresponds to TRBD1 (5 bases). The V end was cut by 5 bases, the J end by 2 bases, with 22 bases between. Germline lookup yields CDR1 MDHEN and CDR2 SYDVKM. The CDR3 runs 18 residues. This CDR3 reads CASSDRRRDWRGNQPQHF. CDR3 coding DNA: TGTGCCAGCAGTGACCGCCGCCGGGACTGGAGGGGCAATCAGCCCCAGCATTTT. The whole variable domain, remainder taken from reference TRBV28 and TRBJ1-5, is DVKVTQSSRYLVKRTGEKVFLECVQDMDHENMFWYRQDPGLGLRLIYFSYDVKMKEKGDIPEGYSVSREKKERFSLILESASTNQTSMYLCASSDRRRDWRGNQPQHFGDGTRLSIL.

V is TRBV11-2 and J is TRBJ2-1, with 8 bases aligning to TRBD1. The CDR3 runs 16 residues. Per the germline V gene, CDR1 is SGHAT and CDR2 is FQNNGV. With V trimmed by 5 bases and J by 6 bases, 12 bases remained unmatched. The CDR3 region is CASSPRGRGQGNEQFF. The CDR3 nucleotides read TGTGCCAGCAGCCCCAGGGGGCGCGGACAGGGCAATGAGCAGTTCTTC.

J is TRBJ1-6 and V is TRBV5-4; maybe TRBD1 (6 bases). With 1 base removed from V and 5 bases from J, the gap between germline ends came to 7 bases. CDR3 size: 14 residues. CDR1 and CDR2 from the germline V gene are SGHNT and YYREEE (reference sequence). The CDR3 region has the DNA TGTGCCAGCAGCTTGAACAGGGATAATTCACCCCTCCACTTT. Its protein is CASSLNRDNSPLHF.

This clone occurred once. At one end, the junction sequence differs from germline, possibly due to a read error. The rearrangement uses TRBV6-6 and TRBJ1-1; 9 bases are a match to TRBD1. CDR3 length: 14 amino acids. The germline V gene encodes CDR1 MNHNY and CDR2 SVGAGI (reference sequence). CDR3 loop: CANSLQGAPTEAFF. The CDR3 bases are TGTGCCAACAGTCTACAGGGGGCGCCCACTGAAGCTTTCTTT.